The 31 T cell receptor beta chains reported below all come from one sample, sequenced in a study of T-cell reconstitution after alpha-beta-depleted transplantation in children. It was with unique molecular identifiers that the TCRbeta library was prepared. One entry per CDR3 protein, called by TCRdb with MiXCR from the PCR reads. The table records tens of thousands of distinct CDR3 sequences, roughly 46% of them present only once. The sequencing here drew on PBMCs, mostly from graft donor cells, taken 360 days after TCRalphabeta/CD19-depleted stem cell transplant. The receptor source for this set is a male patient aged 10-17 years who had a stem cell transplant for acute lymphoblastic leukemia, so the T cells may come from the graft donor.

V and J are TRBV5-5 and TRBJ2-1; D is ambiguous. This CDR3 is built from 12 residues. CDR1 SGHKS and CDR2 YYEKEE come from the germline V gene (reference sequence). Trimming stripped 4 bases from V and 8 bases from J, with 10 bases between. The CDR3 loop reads CASSPIGDEQFF. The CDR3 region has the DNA TGTGCCAGCAGCCCTATTGGGGATGAGCAGTTCTTC.

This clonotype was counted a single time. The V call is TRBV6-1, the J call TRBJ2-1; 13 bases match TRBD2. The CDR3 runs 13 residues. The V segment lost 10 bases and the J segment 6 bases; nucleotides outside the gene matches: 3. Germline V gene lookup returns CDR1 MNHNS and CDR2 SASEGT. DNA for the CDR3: TGTGCCACCCGACTAGCGGGAGGCAATGAGCAGTTCTTC. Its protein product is CATRLAGGNEQFF.

The CDR3 bases are TGTGCCAGCAGTATGAAGTGGGGCTATGGCTACACCTTC. Translation gives CASSMKWGYGYTF. The chain joins TRBV12-3 or TRBV12-4 to TRBJ1-2; no definite D call. V lost 5 bases and J lost 4, with 11 bases in between. The CDR3 totals 13 residues.

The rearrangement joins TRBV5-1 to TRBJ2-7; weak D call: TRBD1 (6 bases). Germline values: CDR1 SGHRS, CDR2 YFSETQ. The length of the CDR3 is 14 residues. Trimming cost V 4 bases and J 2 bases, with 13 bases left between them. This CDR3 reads CASSRTQGTYEQYF. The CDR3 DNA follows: TGCGCCAGCAGCCGCACTCAGGGGACCTACGAGCAGTACTTC.

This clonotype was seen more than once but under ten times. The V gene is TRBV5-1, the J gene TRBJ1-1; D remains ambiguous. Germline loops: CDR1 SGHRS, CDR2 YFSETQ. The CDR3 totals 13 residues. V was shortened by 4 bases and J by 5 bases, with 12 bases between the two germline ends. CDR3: CASSRELSTEAFF. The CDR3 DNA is TGCGCCAGCAGCCGGGAACTAAGTACTGAAGCTTTCTTT.

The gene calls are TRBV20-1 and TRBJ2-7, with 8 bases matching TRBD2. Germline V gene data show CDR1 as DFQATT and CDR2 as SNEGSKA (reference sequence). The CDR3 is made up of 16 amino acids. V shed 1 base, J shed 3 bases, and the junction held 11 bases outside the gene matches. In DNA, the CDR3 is TGCAGTGCTAGAGCTAGGACTAGCTCGAGTAGCTACGAGCAGTACTTC. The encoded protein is CSARARTSSSSYEQYF.

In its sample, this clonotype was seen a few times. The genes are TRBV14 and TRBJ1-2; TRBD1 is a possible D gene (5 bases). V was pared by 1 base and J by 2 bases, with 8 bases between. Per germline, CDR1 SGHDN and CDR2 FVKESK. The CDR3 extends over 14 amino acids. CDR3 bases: TGTGCCAGCAGCCAAGTCCAGGGAAACTATGGCTACACCTTC. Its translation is CASSQVQGNYGYTF. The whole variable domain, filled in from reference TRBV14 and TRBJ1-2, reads EAGVTQFPSHSVIEKGQTVTLRCDPISGHDNLYWYRRVMGKEIKFLLHFVKESKQDESGMPNNRFLAERTGGTYSTLKVQPAELEDSGVYFCASSQVQGNYGYTFGSGTRLTVV.

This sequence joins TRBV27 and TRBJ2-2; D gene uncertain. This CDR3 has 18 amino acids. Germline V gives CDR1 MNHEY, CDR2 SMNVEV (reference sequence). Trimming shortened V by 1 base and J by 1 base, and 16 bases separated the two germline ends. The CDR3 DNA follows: TGTGCCAGCAGTTTATATGCCCTGGGCAGGCTGAACACCGGGGAGCTGTTTTTT. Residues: CASSLYALGRLNTGELFF.

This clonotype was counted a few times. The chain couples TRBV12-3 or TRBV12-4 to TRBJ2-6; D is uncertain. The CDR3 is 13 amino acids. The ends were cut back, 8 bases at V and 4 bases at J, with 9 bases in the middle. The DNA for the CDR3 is TGTGCCAGCCTCGAATCCGGGGCCAACGTCCTGACTTTC. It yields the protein CASLESGANVLTF.

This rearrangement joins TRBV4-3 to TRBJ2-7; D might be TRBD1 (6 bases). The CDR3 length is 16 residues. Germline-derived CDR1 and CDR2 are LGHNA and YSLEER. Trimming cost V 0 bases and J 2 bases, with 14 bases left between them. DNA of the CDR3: TGCGCCAGCAGCCAAGAAGCGTTGGACAGTCCCTACGAGCAGTACTTC. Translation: CASSQEALDSPYEQYF.

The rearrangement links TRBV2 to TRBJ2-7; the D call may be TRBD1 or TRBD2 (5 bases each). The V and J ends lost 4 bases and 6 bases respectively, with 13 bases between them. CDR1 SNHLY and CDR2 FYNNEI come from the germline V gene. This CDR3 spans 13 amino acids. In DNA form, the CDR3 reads TGTGCCAGCAGTGCGGGGCGCTGGGTCGAGCAGTACTTC. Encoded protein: CASSAGRWVEQYF.

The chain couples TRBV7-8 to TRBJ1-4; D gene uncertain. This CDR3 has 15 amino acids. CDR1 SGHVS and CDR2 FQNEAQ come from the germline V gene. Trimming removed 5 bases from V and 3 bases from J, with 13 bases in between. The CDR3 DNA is TGTGCCAGCAGCCTCCCCGGACGGGCTAATGAAAAACTGTTTTTT. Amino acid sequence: CASSLPGRANEKLFF.

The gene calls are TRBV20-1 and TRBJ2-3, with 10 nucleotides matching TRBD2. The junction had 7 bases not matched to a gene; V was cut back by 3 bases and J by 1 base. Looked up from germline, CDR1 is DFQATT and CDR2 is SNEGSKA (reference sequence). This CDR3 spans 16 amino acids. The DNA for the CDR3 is TGCAGTGCTAGGACGCTAGCGGGGGCCCGCACAGATACGCAGTATTTT. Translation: CSARTLAGARTDTQYF.

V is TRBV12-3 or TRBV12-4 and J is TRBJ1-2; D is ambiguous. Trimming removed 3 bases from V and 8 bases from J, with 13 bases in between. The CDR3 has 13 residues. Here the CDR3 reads CASSFGPREGYTF. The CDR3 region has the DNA TGTGCCAGCAGTTTCGGACCACGGGAAGGCTACACCTTC.

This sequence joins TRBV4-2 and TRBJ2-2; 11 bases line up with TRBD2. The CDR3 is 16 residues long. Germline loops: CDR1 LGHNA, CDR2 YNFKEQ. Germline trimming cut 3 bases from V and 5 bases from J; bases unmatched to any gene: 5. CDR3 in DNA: TGTGCCAGCAGCCACACTAGCGGGAGTTTTACCGGGGAGCTGTTTTTT. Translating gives CASSHTSGSFTGELFF.

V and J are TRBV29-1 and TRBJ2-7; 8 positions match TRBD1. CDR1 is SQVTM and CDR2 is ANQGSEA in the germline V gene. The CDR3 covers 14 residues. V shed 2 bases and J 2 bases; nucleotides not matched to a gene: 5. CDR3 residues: CSVEKGQVPYEQYF. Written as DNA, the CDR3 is TGCAGCGTTGAAAAGGGACAGGTTCCCTACGAGCAGTACTTC.

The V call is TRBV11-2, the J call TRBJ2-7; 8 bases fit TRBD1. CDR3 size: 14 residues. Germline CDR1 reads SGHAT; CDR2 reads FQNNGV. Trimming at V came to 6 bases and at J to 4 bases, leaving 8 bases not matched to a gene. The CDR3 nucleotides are TGTGCCAGCAGTGACAGGGGTTCTTCTTACGAGCAGTACTTC. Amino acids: CASSDRGSSYEQYF.

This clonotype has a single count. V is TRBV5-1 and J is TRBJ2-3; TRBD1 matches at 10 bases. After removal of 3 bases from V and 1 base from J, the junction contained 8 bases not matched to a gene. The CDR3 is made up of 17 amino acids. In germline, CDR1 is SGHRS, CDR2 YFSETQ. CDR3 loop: CASSYLWDRGGTDTQYF. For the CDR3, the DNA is TGCGCCAGCAGCTACCTCTGGGACAGGGGAGGCACAGATACGCAGTATTTT.

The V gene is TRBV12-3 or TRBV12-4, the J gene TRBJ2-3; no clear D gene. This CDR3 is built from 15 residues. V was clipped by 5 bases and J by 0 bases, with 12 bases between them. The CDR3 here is CASSRLVPSTDTQYF. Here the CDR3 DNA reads TGTGCCAGCAGTCGACTCGTACCTAGCACAGATACGCAGTATTTT.

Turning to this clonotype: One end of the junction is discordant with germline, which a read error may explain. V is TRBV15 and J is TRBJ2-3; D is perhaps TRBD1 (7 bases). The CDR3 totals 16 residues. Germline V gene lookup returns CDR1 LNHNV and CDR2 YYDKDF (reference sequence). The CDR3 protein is CATSGARGDSTYTQYF. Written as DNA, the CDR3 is TGTGCCACCAGCGGGGCCAGGGGGGACTCCACATATACGCAGTATTTT.

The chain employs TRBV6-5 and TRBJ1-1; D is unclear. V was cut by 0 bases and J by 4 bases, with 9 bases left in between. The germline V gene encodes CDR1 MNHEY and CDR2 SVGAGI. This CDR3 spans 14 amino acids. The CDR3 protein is CASSYSHTGTEAFF. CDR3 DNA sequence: TGTGCCAGCAGTTACTCTCATACCGGCACTGAAGCTTTCTTT.

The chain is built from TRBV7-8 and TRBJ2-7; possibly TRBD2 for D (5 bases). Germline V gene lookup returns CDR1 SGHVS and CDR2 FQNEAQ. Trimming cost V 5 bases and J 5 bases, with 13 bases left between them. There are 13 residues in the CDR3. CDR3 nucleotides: TGTGCCAGCAGCCTCTCTAGCAACCACGAGCAGTACTTC. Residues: CASSLSSNHEQYF.

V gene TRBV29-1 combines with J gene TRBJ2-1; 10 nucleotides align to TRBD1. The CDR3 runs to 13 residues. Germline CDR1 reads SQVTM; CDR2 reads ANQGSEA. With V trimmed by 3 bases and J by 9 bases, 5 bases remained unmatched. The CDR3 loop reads CSVDRGQGLEQFF. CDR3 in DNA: TGCAGCGTTGATAGGGGACAGGGGCTTGAGCAGTTCTTC.

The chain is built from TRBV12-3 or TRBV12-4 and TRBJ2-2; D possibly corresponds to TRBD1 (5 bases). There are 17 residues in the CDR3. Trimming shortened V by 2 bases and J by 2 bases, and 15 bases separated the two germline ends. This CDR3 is CASSLRPTVPNTGELFF. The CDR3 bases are TGTGCCAGCAGTTTACGCCCGACAGTCCCTAACACCGGGGAGCTGTTTTTT.

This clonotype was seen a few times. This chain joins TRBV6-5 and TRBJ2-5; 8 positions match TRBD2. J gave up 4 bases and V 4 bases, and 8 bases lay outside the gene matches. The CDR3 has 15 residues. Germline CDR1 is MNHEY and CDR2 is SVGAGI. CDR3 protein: CASSFLSGIGETQYF. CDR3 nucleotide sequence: TGTGCCAGCAGTTTCCTTAGCGGGATAGGAGAGACCCAGTACTTC.

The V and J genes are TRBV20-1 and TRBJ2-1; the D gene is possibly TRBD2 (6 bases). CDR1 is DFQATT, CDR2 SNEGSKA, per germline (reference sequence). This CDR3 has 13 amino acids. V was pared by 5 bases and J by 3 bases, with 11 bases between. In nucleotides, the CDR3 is TGCAGTGCTGGATTAGCGGACTACAATGAGCAGTTCTTC. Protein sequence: CSAGLADYNEQFF.

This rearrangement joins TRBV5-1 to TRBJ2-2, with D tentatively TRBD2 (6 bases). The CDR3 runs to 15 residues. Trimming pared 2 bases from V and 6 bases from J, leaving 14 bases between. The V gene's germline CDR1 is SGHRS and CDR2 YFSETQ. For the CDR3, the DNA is TGCGCCAGCAGCTTTAGCCTAGCGAGAGCCGGGGAGCTGTTTTTT. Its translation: CASSFSLARAGELFF.

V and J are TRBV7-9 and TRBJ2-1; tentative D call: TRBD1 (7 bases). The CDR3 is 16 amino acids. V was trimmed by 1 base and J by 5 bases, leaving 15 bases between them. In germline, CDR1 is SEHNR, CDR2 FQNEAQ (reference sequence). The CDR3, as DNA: TGTGCCAGCAGCTTAGGACCCAGGGGGGAACACAATGAGCAGTTCTTC. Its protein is CASSLGPRGEHNEQFF.

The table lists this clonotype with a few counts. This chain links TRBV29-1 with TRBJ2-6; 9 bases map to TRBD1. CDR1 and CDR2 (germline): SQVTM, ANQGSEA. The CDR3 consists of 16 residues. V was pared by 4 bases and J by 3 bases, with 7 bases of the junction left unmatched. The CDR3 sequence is CSVAGTGISGANVLTF. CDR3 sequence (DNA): TGCAGCGTTGCAGGGACAGGGATAAGTGGGGCCAACGTCCTGACTTTC.

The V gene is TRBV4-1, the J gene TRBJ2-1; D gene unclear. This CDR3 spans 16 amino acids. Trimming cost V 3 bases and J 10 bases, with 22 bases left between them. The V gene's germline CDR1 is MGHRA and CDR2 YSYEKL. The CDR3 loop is CASSQPVWYPVREQFF. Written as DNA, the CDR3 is TGCGCCAGCAGCCAGCCTGTGTGGTACCCCGTTAGGGAGCAGTTCTTC.

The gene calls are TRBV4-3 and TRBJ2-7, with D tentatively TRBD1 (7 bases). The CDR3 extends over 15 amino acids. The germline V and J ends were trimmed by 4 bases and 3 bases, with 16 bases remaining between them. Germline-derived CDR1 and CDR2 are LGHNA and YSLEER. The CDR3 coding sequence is TGCGCCAGCAGCCCACGGGCAGGGGGGATCTACGAGCAGTACTTC. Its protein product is CASSPRAGGIYEQYF.